This TCR beta chain derives from a study of cytotoxic CD8 clonotypes in ibrutinib-treated CLL. At the level of the study: Patient counts were about 12 relapsed/refractory, around 15 treatment-naive and about 17 IGHV unmutated. Findings and limits, study-wide: Rising at ibrutinib response, clonality subsequently fell back toward baseline at progression.

Concerning this clone itself: Its target is not known.

TCR beta libraries used approximately 2 micrograms of genomic DNA from cryopreserved PBMCs. Target depth was 1 in 200,000 to 1 in 1 million T cells, about 10x per clonotype. Assay: immunoSEQ multiplex PCR; the TCRdb copy retains only in-frame clones and omits some. The sample holds tens of thousands of clones, 69% seen once. The CDR3 loop spans 14 amino acids. Trimming removed 5 bases at V and 0 bases at J, with 12 bases between. From germline, CDR1 is SGHRS and CDR2 YFSETQ. This material consisted of PBMCs, taken after 12 months of ibrutinib treatment. The rearrangement links TRBV5-1 to TRBJ2-7, with D perhaps assigned TRBD1 or TRBD2 (5 bases each). The clonotype originates from a human donor with chronic lymphocytic leukemia. This CDR3 reads CASRGVTISYEQYF. DNA for the CDR3: TGCGCCAGCAGGGGGGTGACAATCTCCTACGAGCAGTACTTC.